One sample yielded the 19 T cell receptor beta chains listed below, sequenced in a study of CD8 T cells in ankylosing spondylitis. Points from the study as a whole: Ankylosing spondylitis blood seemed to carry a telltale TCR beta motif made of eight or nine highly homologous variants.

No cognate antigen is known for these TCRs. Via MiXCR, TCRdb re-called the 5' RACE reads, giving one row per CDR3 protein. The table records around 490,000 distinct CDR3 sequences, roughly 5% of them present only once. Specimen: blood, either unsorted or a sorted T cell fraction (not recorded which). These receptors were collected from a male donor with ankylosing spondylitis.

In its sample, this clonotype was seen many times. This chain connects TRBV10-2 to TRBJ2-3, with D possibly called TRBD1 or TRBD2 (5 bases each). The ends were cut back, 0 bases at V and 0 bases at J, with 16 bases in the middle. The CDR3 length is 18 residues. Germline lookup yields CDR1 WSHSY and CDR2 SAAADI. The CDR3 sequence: CASSESSFLGDSTDTQYF. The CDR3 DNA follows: TGCGCCAGCAGTGAGTCGTCGTTTTTGGGGGACAGCACAGATACGCAGTATTTT.

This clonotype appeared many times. Written as DNA, the CDR3 is TGTGCCAGCAGTTACGTGGGACTAAGCTCCTACGAGCAGTACTTC. This gives the protein CASSYVGLSSYEQYF. J is TRBJ2-7 and V is TRBV6-2 or TRBV6-3; 7 bases map to TRBD2. CDR1 MNHEY and CDR2 SVGEGT come from the germline V gene. Unmatched junction bases numbered 4, after V lost 2 bases and J lost 0 bases. This CDR3 comprises 15 residues.

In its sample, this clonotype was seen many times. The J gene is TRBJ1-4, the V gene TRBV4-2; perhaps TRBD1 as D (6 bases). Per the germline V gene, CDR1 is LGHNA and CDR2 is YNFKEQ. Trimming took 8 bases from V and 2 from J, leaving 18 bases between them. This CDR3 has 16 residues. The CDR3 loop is CASGLDRERTNEKLFF. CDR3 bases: TGTGCCAGCGGTTTGGACAGAGAAAGGACTAATGAAAAACTGTTTTTT.

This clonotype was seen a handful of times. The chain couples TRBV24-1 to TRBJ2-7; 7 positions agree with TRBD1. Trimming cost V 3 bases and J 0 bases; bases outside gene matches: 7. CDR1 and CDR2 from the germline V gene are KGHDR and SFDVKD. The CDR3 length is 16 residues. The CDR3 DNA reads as TGTGCCACCAGTGATACCGGGACAGCGAGCTCCTACGAGCAGTACTTC. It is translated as CATSDTGTASSYEQYF.

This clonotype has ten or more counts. The CDR3 sequence: CATSDDKLVQRTF. The CDR3 nucleotides read TGTGCCACCAGTGATGACAAACTGGTACAGAGGACCTTC. The rearrangement links TRBV24-1 to TRBJ1-2; D remains unclear. CDR1 KGHDR and CDR2 SFDVKD come from the germline V gene. This CDR3 has 13 amino acids. V lost 3 bases and J 14 bases, leaving 18 bases between the germline ends.

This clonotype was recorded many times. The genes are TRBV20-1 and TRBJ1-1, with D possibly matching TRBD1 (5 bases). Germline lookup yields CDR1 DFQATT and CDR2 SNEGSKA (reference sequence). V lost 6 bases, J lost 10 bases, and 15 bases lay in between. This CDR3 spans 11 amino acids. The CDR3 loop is CSAIGGLGAFF. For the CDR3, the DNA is TGCAGTGCCATCGGGGGATTAGGAGCTTTCTTT.

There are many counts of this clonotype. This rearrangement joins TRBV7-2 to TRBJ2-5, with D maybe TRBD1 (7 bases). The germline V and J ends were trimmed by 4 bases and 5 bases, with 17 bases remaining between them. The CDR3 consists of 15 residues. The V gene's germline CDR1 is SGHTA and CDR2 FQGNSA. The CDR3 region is CASSYNKGAGETQYF. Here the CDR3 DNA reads TGTGCCAGCAGCTATAACAAGGGGGCGGGGGAGACCCAGTACTTC.

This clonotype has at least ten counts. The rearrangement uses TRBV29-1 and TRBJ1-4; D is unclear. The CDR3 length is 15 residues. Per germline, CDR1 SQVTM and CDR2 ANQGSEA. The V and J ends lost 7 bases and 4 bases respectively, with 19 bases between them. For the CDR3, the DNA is TGCAGCGGACGACTGGGCGAGGCCGTTAATGAAAAACTGTTTTTT. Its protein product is CSGRLGEAVNEKLFF.

CDR3 residues: CASSDLIRGRRENYGYTF. The DNA for the CDR3 is TGTGCCAGCAGTGACCTGATCAGGGGACGACGGGAGAACTATGGCTACACCTTC. The chain has TRBV6-1 and TRBJ1-2; D possibly corresponds to TRBD1 (6 bases). CDR1 and CDR2 from the germline V gene are MNHNS and SASEGT. The CDR3 has 18 amino acids. V was cut by 3 bases and J by 2 bases, with 22 bases left in between.

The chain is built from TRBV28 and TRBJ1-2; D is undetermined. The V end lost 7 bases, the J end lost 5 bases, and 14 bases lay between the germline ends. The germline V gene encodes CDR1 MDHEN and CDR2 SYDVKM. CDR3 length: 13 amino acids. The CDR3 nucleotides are TGTGCCAGCACCCTCGTGGAGGGATATGGCTACACCTTC. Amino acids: CASTLVEGYGYTF.

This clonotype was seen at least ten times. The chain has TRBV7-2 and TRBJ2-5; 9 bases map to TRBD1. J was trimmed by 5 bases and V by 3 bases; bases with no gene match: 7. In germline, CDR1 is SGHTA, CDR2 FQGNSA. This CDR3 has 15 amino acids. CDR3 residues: CASSFRGDRAETQYF. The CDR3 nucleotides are TGTGCCAGCAGCTTTAGAGGGGACAGGGCCGAGACCCAGTACTTC.

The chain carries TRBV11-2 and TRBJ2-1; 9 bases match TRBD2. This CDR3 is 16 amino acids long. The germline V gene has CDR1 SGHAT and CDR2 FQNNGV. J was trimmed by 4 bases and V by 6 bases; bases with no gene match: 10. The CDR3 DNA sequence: TGTGCCAGCAGTCCGTCCGGGACTAGCATTTACAATGAGCAGTTCTTC. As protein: CASSPSGTSIYNEQFF.

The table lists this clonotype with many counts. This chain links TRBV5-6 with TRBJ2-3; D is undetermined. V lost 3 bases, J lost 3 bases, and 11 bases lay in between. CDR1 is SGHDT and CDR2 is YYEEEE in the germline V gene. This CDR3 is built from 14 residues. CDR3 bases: TGTGCCAGCAGCTGGCGTCCCGGGACAGATACGCAGTATTTT. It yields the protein CASSWRPGTDTQYF.

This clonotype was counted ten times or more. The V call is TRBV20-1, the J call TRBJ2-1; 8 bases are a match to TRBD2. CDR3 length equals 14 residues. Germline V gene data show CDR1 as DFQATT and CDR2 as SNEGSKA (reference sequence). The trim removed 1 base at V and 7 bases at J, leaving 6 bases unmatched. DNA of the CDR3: TGCAGTGCTAGAGGGGCGGGAGGAAAAAATGAGCAGTTCTTC. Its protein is CSARGAGGKNEQFF.

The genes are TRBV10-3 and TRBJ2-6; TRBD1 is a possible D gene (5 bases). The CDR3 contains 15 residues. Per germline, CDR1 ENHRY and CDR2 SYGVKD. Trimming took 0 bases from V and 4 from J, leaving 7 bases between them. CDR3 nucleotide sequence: TGTGCCATCAGTGAGTCGGGGCAAGGGGCCAACGTCCTGACTTTC. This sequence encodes CAISESGQGANVLTF.

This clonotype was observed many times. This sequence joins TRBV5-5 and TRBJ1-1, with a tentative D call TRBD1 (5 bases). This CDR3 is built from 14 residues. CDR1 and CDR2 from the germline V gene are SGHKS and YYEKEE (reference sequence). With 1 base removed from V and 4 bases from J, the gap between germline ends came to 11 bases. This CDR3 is CASSLLMRGTEAFF. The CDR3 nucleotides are TGTGCCAGCAGCTTGTTGATGAGGGGCACTGAAGCTTTCTTT.

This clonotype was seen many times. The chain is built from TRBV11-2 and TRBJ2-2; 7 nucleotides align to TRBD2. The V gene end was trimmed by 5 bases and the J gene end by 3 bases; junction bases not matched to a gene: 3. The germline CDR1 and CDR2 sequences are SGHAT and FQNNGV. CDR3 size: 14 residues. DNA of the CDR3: TGTGCCAGCAGCCCCACTAGCGACACCGGGGAGCTGTTTTTT. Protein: CASSPTSDTGELFF. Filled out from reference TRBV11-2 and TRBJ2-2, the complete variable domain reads EAGVAQSPRYKIIEKRQSVAFWCNPISGHATLYWYQQILGQGPKLLIQFQNNGVVDDSQLPKDRFSAERLKGVDSTLKIQPAKLEDSAVYLCASSPTSDTGELFFGEGSRLTVL.

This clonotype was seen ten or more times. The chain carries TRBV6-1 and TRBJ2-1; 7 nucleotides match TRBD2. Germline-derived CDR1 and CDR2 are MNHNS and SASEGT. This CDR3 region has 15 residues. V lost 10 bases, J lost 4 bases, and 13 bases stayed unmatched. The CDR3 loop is CATIPVRGGYNEQFF. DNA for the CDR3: TGTGCCACCATCCCCGTCCGGGGAGGGTACAATGAGCAGTTCTTC.

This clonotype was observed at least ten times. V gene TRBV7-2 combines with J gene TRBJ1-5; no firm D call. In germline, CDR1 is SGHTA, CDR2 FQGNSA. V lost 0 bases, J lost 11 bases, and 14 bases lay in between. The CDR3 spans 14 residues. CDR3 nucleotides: TGTGCCAGCAGCTTAGCAGGGCCAAGCGGAACCCAGCATTTT. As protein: CASSLAGPSGTQHF.